The 29 T cell receptor beta chains below all came from one sample that was sequenced in a study of early T cells in non-severe SARS-CoV-2 infection. MiXCR, applied by TCRdb to the 5' RACE reads, yields one record per CDR3 protein. The sample consists of 40,000 or so distinct CDR3 sequences, about 9.9% of them appearing once. Input material: whole blood. These receptors all stem from an adult who was a healthcare worker with PCR-confirmed SARS-CoV-2 infection or an uninfected control (not recorded which).

The rearrangement links TRBV9 to TRBJ2-2, with 12 bases that match TRBD2. The junction had 7 bases not matched to a gene; V was cut back by 4 bases and J by 6 bases. The CDR3 is 16 residues long. CDR1 and CDR2 from the germline V gene are SGDLS and YYNGEE. The CDR3 DNA reads as TGTGCCAGCAGCCCGACTAGCGGGAGTATGTCCGGGGAGCTGTTTTTT. It codes for CASSPTSGSMSGELFF.

Regarding this clonotype: Mismatch with germline at one junction end may stem from a read error. This chain connects TRBV2 to TRBJ2-3, with TRBD2 matching over 7 bases. The CDR3 has 17 amino acids. Germline V gene data show CDR1 as SNHLY and CDR2 as FYNNEI. CDR3 nucleotides: TGTGCCAGCAGTGGGGGGAGGGGATTATCCAGTTCCGATACGCAGTGTTTT. Translation gives CASSGGRGLSSSDTQCF.

Ten or more counts support this clonotype. The chain is built from TRBV11-2 and TRBJ2-3; tentative D call: TRBD1 (5 bases). This CDR3 is 15 amino acids long. Germline-derived CDR1 and CDR2 are SGHAT and FQNNGV. V was clipped by 2 bases and J by 3 bases, with 12 bases between them. DNA of the CDR3: TGTGCCAGCAGCTTACAGGGAAGGGAAACAGATACGCAGTATTTT. Its protein product is CASSLQGRETDTQYF.

There are a few counts of this clonotype. The chain links TRBV7-8 to TRBJ2-3; D uncertain. Germline V gene sequence: CDR1 SGHVS, CDR2 FQNEAQ. V lost 5 bases, J lost 2 bases, and 8 bases lay in between. There are 13 residues in the CDR3. The CDR3 DNA reads TGTGCCAGCAGCCTCTATACCACAGATACGCAGTATTTT. Its translation is CASSLYTTDTQYF. Full variable domain (missing parts from reference TRBV7-8 and TRBJ2-3): GAGVSQSPRYKVAKRGQDVALRCDPISGHVSLFWYQQALGQGPEFLTYFQNEAQLDKSGLPSDRFFAERPEGSVSTLKIQRTQQEDSAVYLCASSLYTTDTQYFGPGTRLTVL.

This clonotype is categorized as large (0.1 to 1%). V gene TRBV15 combines with J gene TRBJ2-7; D unresolved. The CDR3 covers 15 residues. Germline-derived CDR1 and CDR2 are LNHNV and YYDKDF (reference sequence). Trimming stripped 1 base from V and 3 bases from J, with 13 bases between. The CDR3 protein is CATSRAGPEYYEQYF. CDR3 bases: TGTGCCACCAGCAGAGCCGGGCCAGAGTACTACGAGCAGTACTTC.

The table lists this clonotype with a few counts. The chain is built from TRBV28 and TRBJ2-1, with 9 positions matching TRBD2. The J segment lost 9 bases and the V segment lost 7 bases, leaving 10 bases of the junction unmatched. Germline loops: CDR1 MDHEN, CDR2 SYDVKM. CDR3 length equals 14 residues. CDR3 in DNA: TGTGCCAGCACGGTGAGCGGGAGGTCCGGTGAGCAGTTCTTC. It codes for CASTVSGRSGEQFF.

This sequence joins TRBV7-3 and TRBJ2-2; the D gene is possibly TRBD2 (5 bases). Trimming took 5 bases from V and 0 from J, leaving 16 bases between them. The CDR3 has 17 residues. Germline V CDR1 and CDR2: SGHTA, FQGTGA. CDR3 DNA: TGTGCCAGCAGCCTAAACGGTGGGAGATCGAACACCGGGGAGCTGTTTTTT. As protein: CASSLNGGRSNTGELFF. Looking up the rest from reference TRBV7-3 and TRBJ2-2 gives the full variable domain: GAGVSQTPSNKVTEKGKYVELRCDPISGHTALYWYRQSLGQGPEFLIYFQGTGAADDSGLPNDRFFAVRPEGSVSTLKIQRTERGDSAVYLCASSLNGGRSNTGELFFGEGSRLTVL.

There are many counts of this clonotype. J is TRBJ2-7 and V is TRBV5-1, with D uncertain. Trimming stripped 4 bases from V and 9 bases from J, with 20 bases between. Germline V lookup: CDR1 SGHRS, CDR2 YFSETQ. The CDR3 covers 14 residues. The chain's CDR3 is CASSPTNPADGQYF. The DNA of the CDR3 is TGCGCCAGCAGCCCTACGAACCCGGCGGATGGGCAGTACTTC.

This clonotype has a count of ten or more. V usage is TRBV20-1 and J usage is TRBJ2-1; weak D call: TRBD1 (6 bases). V lost 3 bases and J 7 bases, leaving 19 bases between the germline ends. The CDR3 is 15 residues long. CDR1 is DFQATT, CDR2 SNEGSKA, per germline (reference sequence). The CDR3 coding sequence is TGCAGTGCTAGTGGCGTGGGACACGGAAAAAATGAGCAGTTCTTC. Its translation is CSASGVGHGKNEQFF.

This clonotype was counted ten times or more. The rearrangement uses TRBV18 and TRBJ2-7, with 10 bases that match TRBD2. Per the germline V gene, CDR1 is KGHSH and CDR2 is LQKENI. J lost 5 bases, V lost 5 bases, and 3 bases had no gene match. The CDR3 loop spans 13 amino acids. As DNA, the CDR3 is TGTGCCAGCTCAGGAGGACTAGCGGACGAGCAGTACTTC. It specifies CASSGGLADEQYF.

The rearrangement links TRBV2 to TRBJ2-1, with D perhaps TRBD1 or TRBD2 (5 bases each). V lost 4 bases and J 0 bases, leaving 25 bases between the germline ends. The CDR3 runs to 20 residues. Germline assignment: CDR1 SNHLY and CDR2 FYNNEI. CDR3 protein: CASSAEGTNLGTPSYNEQFF. The CDR3, as DNA: TGTGCCAGCAGTGCTGAAGGGACGAATTTGGGGACGCCCTCCTACAATGAGCAGTTCTTC.

The chain has TRBV4-3 and TRBJ2-7; 12 positions agree with TRBD1. The CDR3 spans 23 residues. V was pared by 0 bases and J by 0 bases, with 21 bases of the junction left unmatched. The V gene's germline CDR1 is LGHNA and CDR2 YSLEER. This chain's CDR3 is CASSQESGTGGERLSGSSYEQYF. The DNA for the CDR3 is TGCGCCAGCAGCCAAGAATCCGGGACAGGGGGCGAAAGGTTGAGCGGGAGCTCCTACGAGCAGTACTTC.

The J gene is TRBJ1-1, the V gene TRBV7-3; D call uncertain. The CDR3 loop spans 13 amino acids. The V gene's germline CDR1 is SGHTA and CDR2 FQGTGA. With 2 bases removed from V and 8 bases from J, the gap between germline ends came to 12 bases. CDR3 in amino acids: CASSLQTGPEAFF. The CDR3 coding sequence is TGTGCCAGCAGCTTACAAACGGGCCCCGAAGCTTTCTTT.

This clonotype has only a few counts. CDR3 sequence reads: CATSGGGREQFF. CDR3 DNA sequence: TGTGCCACCAGTGGCGGAGGGCGGGAGCAGTTCTTC. The genes are TRBV24-1 and TRBJ2-1, with a tentative D call TRBD2 (6 bases). Germline loops: CDR1 KGHDR, CDR2 SFDVKD. V was shortened by 5 bases and J by 10 bases, with 11 bases between the two germline ends. The CDR3 length is 12 residues.

In its sample, this clonotype was seen many times. The chain recombines TRBV7-3 with TRBJ2-7; D not resolved. The germline V gene has CDR1 SGHTA and CDR2 FQGTGA. This CDR3 is built from 13 residues. V lost 4 bases and J 2 bases, leaving 9 bases between the germline ends. The CDR3 DNA reads TGTGCCAGCAGCTCAGATCCAGCCTACGAGCAGTACTTC. Residues: CASSSDPAYEQYF.

J is TRBJ2-7 and V is TRBV27; D not certain. The CDR3 extends over 14 amino acids. With 5 bases removed from V and 6 bases from J, the gap between germline ends came to 17 bases. Germline CDR1 MNHEY, CDR2 SMNVEV (reference sequence). CDR3 residues: CASSDWMGAGEQYF. CDR3 nucleotides: TGTGCCAGCAGTGACTGGATGGGCGCCGGCGAGCAGTACTTC.

This clonotype was observed at least ten times. The chain is built from TRBV30 and TRBJ1-1; D might be TRBD1 (6 bases). Germline V gene sequence: CDR1 GTSNPN, CDR2 SVGIG (reference sequence). The CDR3 length is 14 residues. The V end lost 0 bases, the J end lost 3 bases, and 11 bases lay between the germline ends. The CDR3 loop is CAWSVGGGDTEAFF. DNA of the CDR3: TGTGCCTGGAGTGTAGGAGGGGGTGACACTGAAGCTTTCTTT.

This clonotype came up many times. The genes are TRBV29-1 and TRBJ1-1; 8 positions agree with TRBD1. The germline gives CDR1 SQVTM, CDR2 ANQGSEA. The ends lost 2 bases at V and 4 bases at J; junction bases unmatched: 6. There are 14 residues in the CDR3. In DNA, the CDR3 is TGCAGCGTTGAACAGGGGGCCGGTGGCACTGAAGCTTTCTTT. Residues: CSVEQGAGGTEAFF.

This clonotype came up many times. As DNA, the CDR3 is TGTGCCAGCAGCTTACTGGCGGGGAACGAGCAGTACTTC. Translated, it gives CASSLLAGNEQYF. J is TRBJ2-7 and V is TRBV7-2; tentative D call: TRBD2 (6 bases). V lost 2 bases to trimming and J lost 5 bases, with 10 bases between them. The CDR3 is 13 amino acids. Germline V CDR1 and CDR2: SGHTA, FQGNSA.

There are a few counts of this clonotype. The chain couples TRBV7-2 to TRBJ2-7; D unresolved. Germline V CDR1 and CDR2: SGHTA, FQGNSA. The CDR3 totals 13 residues. V was pared by 5 bases and J by 2 bases, with 10 bases between. CDR3 amino acids: CASSRHLPYEQYF. The CDR3 coding sequence is TGTGCCAGCAGCCGACACTTGCCCTACGAGCAGTACTTC. The full variable domain, in which reference TRBV7-2 and TRBJ2-7 provide the parts outside the CDR3, is GAGVSQSPSNKVTEKGKDVELRCDPISGHTALYWYRQSLGQGLEFLIYFQGNSAPDKSGLPSDRFSAERTGGSVSTLTIQRTQQEDSAVYLCASSRHLPYEQYFGPGTRLTVT.

At least ten counts were recorded for this clonotype. The chain employs TRBV28 and TRBJ1-5; D remains ambiguous. This CDR3 comprises 12 residues. Trimming shortened V by 2 bases and J by 5 bases, and 4 bases separated the two germline ends. CDR1 is MDHEN, CDR2 SYDVKM, per germline. The CDR3 here is CASSLQHQPQHF. DNA for the CDR3: TGTGCCAGCAGTTTACAGCATCAGCCCCAGCATTTT.

This clonotype was detected many times. The J gene is TRBJ1-1, the V gene TRBV7-9, with D possibly matching TRBD1 (5 bases). This CDR3 has 14 amino acids. CDR1 is SEHNR and CDR2 is FQNEAQ in the germline V gene (reference sequence). The ends were cut back, 1 base at V and 0 bases at J, with 6 bases in the middle. The CDR3 DNA is TGTGCCAGCAGCTTAGGCAGGGTGAACACTGAAGCTTTCTTT. It specifies CASSLGRVNTEAFF. The full variable domain, rest sourced from reference TRBV7-9 and TRBJ1-1, is DTGVSQNPRHKITKRGQNVTFRCDPISEHNRLYWYRQTLGQGPEFLTYFQNEAQLEKSRLLSDRFSAERPKGSFSTLEIQRTEQGDSAMYLCASSLGRVNTEAFFGQGTRLTVV.

This chain links TRBV20-1 with TRBJ1-2, with D possibly matching TRBD1 (6 bases). V was shortened by 0 bases and J by 8 bases, with 19 bases between the two germline ends. The CDR3 runs to 15 residues. Germline CDR1 and CDR2: DFQATT and SNEGSKA (reference sequence). This CDR3 is CSARDTLGGVIGYTF. The CDR3 bases are TGCAGTGCTAGAGATACCCTAGGGGGTGTGATCGGCTACACCTTC.

This clonotype was observed a few times. This chain joins TRBV3-1 and TRBJ1-3; unclear D gene. Germline V lookup: CDR1 LGHDT, CDR2 YNNKEL (reference sequence). The CDR3 sequence is 15 residues long. V was clipped by 8 bases and J by 5 bases, with 19 bases between them. This CDR3 is CASRLGGGFRNTIYF. Here the CDR3 DNA reads TGTGCCAGCCGCCTCGGTGGCGGCTTCAGAAACACCATATATTTT.

This clonotype was counted only a few times. The chain links TRBV6-2 or TRBV6-3 to TRBJ2-3, with 11 bases that match TRBD2. V trimming: 5 bases; J trimming: 6 bases; junction bases outside the gene matches: 10. The CDR3 runs 16 residues. Per the germline V gene, CDR1 is MNHEY and CDR2 is SVGEGT. For the CDR3, the DNA is TGTGCCAGCAGTCTACGACTAGCGGGGATGGGGGATACGCAGTATTTT. This encodes CASSLRLAGMGDTQYF.

This clonotype was detected ten times or more. The rearrangement links TRBV6-5 to TRBJ2-7, with 10 bases matching TRBD1. The junction had 4 bases not matched to a gene; V was cut back by 2 bases and J by 6 bases. The germline V gene encodes CDR1 MNHEY and CDR2 SVGAGI. The CDR3 is 14 amino acids. The CDR3 DNA is TGTGCCAGCAGTTACGGGACAGGGGCCGGCGAGCAGTACTTC. Translating gives CASSYGTGAGEQYF.

The genes are TRBV7-2 and TRBJ1-3; no firm D call. The V end was cut by 8 bases, the J end by 4 bases, with 6 bases between. The CDR3 has 11 amino acids. The germline V gene encodes CDR1 SGHTA and CDR2 FQGNSA. The CDR3 region is CASGTGNTIYF. The CDR3 DNA reads TGTGCCAGCGGCACGGGAAACACCATATATTTT.

J is TRBJ2-1 and V is TRBV20-1; D may be TRBD2 (5 bases). Germline CDR1 and CDR2: DFQATT and SNEGSKA (reference sequence). Trimming removed 6 bases from V and 2 bases from J, with 14 bases in between. The CDR3 covers 14 residues. As DNA, the CDR3 is TGCAGTGCAACTAGGAGCAGAGCCTACAATGAGCAGTTCTTC. It specifies CSATRSRAYNEQFF.

This clonotype was detected many times. The chain has TRBV6-5 and TRBJ1-2; possibly TRBD1 for D (5 bases). Trimming removed 2 bases from V and 7 bases from J, with 20 bases in between. Germline CDR1 reads MNHEY; CDR2 reads SVGAGI. This CDR3 spans 16 amino acids. The CDR3 region is CASSYNTPVGVSGYTF. For the CDR3, the DNA is TGTGCCAGCAGTTACAATACACCGGTGGGGGTTAGTGGCTACACCTTC.